Following are 27 T cell receptor beta chains from one sample sequenced in a study of regulatory T cells in long-lasting Graves disease (TCRdb year 2021). Receptors were amplified or captured by multiplex PCR. The listed sequencing device is Illumina HiSeq 4000. To build TCR beta libraries, CDR3 regions were amplified by Arm-PCR using iRepertoire HTBI primers. TCRdb reprocessed the public reads (quality trimming at Q25 with fastp, clone calling with MiXCR) and kept in-frame beta chains. Each CDR3 protein gets just one entry, which takes the most common genes and DNA from the rows behind it. A total of over 300,000 distinct CDR3 sequences appear in this sample, roughly a sixth of them only once. The top ten clonotypes cover about a fifth of the sample. Explained via the paper, the time point label denotes: newly diagnosed GD, antithyroid drugs for less than 3 months. For both TCR sequencing and RNA sequencing, RNA was extracted from PBMCs using TRIzol.

Sample: peripheral blood mononuclear cells (PBMCs), taken at new diagnosis, from a patient treated with antithyroid drugs. The source is a female donor with Graves disease.

This clonotype was observed many times. This chain joins TRBV7-9 and TRBJ2-3, with D tentatively TRBD1 (6 bases). V was shortened by 5 bases and J by 3 bases, with 9 bases between the two germline ends. This CDR3 is 13 amino acids long. The V gene's germline CDR1 is SEHNR and CDR2 FQNEAQ (reference sequence). The CDR3 bases are TGTGCCAGCAGCACACAGGGAACAGATACGCAGTATTTT. It yields the protein CASSTQGTDTQYF.

This clonotype was counted ten times or more. The chain recombines TRBV12-3 or TRBV12-4 with TRBJ2-7; the D gene is possibly TRBD2 (6 bases). Trimming left V 5 bases short and J 1 base short, with 18 bases between. The CDR3 extends over 16 amino acids. CDR3 in amino acids: CASSPRPGSGSYEQYF. CDR3 nucleotides: TGTGCCAGCAGTCCCCGGCCTGGTAGCGGATCCTACGAGCAGTACTTC.

Turning to this clonotype: The junction shows a germline mismatch at one end, possibly a read error. J is TRBJ2-3 and V is TRBV11-3, with D perhaps TRBD1 (5 bases). Per germline, CDR1 SGHNT and CDR2 YENEEA. The CDR3 contains 16 residues. CDR3 bases: TGTGCCGGCAGCTTAGCAGCAGGGTTGAACACAGATACGCAGTATTTT. It translates to CAGSLAAGLNTDTQYF.

In this sample, this clonotype turned up a few times. CDR3 in DNA: TGTGCCAGCAGTCCGGGTGGCTCGGGGGAAAAACTGTTTTTT. This gives the protein CASSPGGSGEKLFF. The chain has TRBV5-4 and TRBJ1-4, with D unresolved. Germline loops: CDR1 SGHNT, CDR2 YYREEE (reference sequence). The CDR3 extends over 14 amino acids. Trimming pared 5 bases from V and 8 bases from J, leaving 16 bases between.

The chain links TRBV15 to TRBJ2-2; the D is unclear. The CDR3 is 14 residues long. The V gene lost 0 bases and the J gene lost 4 bases, with 6 bases spanning the gap. Germline loops: CDR1 LNHNV, CDR2 YYDKDF (reference sequence). The CDR3 DNA follows: TGTGCCACCAGCAGAGATTTGGTCACCGGGGAGCTGTTTTTT. As protein: CATSRDLVTGELFF.

This clonotype was observed many times. The chain employs TRBV29-1 and TRBJ2-5; tentative D call: TRBD1 (6 bases). The CDR3 has 13 residues. V lost 6 bases and J lost 1, with 12 bases in between. Germline V gene data show CDR1 as SQVTM and CDR2 as ANQGSEA. CDR3 DNA: TGCAGCGTCAGGGGCAGCTCCCAAGAGACCCAGTACTTC. This codes for CSVRGSSQETQYF.

The sample holds many counts of this clonotype. V gene TRBV7-2 combines with J gene TRBJ2-1, with 14 bases identical to TRBD2. Germline CDR1 SGHTA, CDR2 FQGNSA. Trimming at V came to 5 bases and at J to 1 base, leaving 7 bases not matched to a gene. This CDR3 has 18 residues. CDR3 bases: TGTGCCAGCAGCCCGGGACTAGCGGGAGAGTTGTCCTACAATGAGCAGTTCTTC. Encoded protein: CASSPGLAGELSYNEQFF.

This clonotype was counted many times. J is TRBJ1-1 and V is TRBV4-1; no reliable D call. This CDR3 is built from 15 residues. The germline CDR1 and CDR2 sequences are MGHRA and YSYEKL. The V gene lost 1 base and the J gene lost 1 base, with 10 bases spanning the gap. The CDR3 loop is CASSQVEGRNTEAFF. CDR3 coding DNA: TGCGCCAGCAGCCAAGTGGAGGGTAGGAACACTGAAGCTTTCTTT.

This clonotype was observed many times. The chain joins TRBV24-1 to TRBJ2-1; D remains ambiguous. In germline, CDR1 is KGHDR, CDR2 SFDVKD. The CDR3 totals 16 residues. The V and J ends lost 3 bases and 0 bases respectively, with 11 bases between them. The CDR3 bases are TGTGCCACCAGTGATAATACCGGACCCTCCTACAATGAGCAGTTCTTC. It yields the protein CATSDNTGPSYNEQFF.

As to this clonotype: This likely reflects a read error, since a far larger clone is one base away. The gene calls are TRBV2 and TRBJ2-1, with 9 bases identical to TRBD1. The germline V gene encodes CDR1 SNHLY and CDR2 FYNNEI. The junction had 16 bases not matched to a gene; V was cut back by 3 bases and J by 10 bases. The CDR3 extends over 17 amino acids. CDR3 region: CASSDLRPGQGGGEQFF. The CDR3 region has the DNA TGTGCCAGCAGTGACCTGAGACCGGGACAGGGTGGTGGGGAGCAGTTCTTC.

The genes are TRBV4-1 and TRBJ2-7; TRBD1 aligns across 9 bases. CDR1 and CDR2 (germline): MGHRA, YSYEKL. V lost 1 base and J lost 2; bases outside the gene matches: 6. The CDR3 contains 16 residues. The CDR3, as DNA: TGCGCCAGCAGCCAAGCAGAAGGACAGGGGACCTACGAGCAGTACTTC. It yields the protein CASSQAEGQGTYEQYF.

The J gene is TRBJ1-5, the V gene TRBV7-9; D unresolved. Trimming pared 1 base from V and 1 base from J, leaving 11 bases between. CDR3 size: 16 residues. CDR1 is SEHNR, CDR2 FQNEAQ, per germline (reference sequence). The CDR3 coding sequence is TGTGCCAGCAGCTTAGAGCGGGGAGGGAGCAATCAGCCCCAGCATTTT. This sequence encodes CASSLERGGSNQPQHF.

At least ten counts were recorded for this clonotype. This sequence joins TRBV27 and TRBJ2-7, with 9 bases matching TRBD1. Germline loops: CDR1 MNHEY, CDR2 SMNVEV (reference sequence). The V segment lost 6 bases and the J segment 3 bases; nucleotides outside the gene matches: 6. This CDR3 spans 14 amino acids. The CDR3 is CASSDRGTIYEQYF. The CDR3 DNA reads as TGTGCCAGCAGCGACAGGGGGACAATCTACGAGCAGTACTTC.

In this sample, this clonotype turned up many times. This chain connects TRBV6-1 to TRBJ2-7, with D possibly TRBD2 on 6 matching bases. The germline CDR1 and CDR2 sequences are MNHNS and SASEGT. Trimming stripped 6 bases from V and 7 bases from J, with 19 bases between. CDR3 length: 14 residues. The CDR3 DNA follows: TGTGCCAGCAGGCGGGACTCCGAAGCAAGGGAGCAGTACTTC. Amino acids: CASRRDSEAREQYF.

This clonotype appeared many times. DNA for the CDR3: TGTGCCAGCACCGACCCCATGTGGGGGGGGAGCAATCAGCCCCAGCATTTT. This gives the protein CASTDPMWGGSNQPQHF. This sequence joins TRBV7-3 and TRBJ1-5, with D possibly matching TRBD1 (5 bases). The V gene lost 7 bases and the J gene lost 1 base, with 20 bases spanning the gap. Germline V gene sequence: CDR1 SGHTA, CDR2 FQGTGA. CDR3 length: 17 amino acids.

This clonotype showed up many times. This chain joins TRBV3-1 and TRBJ1-1; D is unclear. CDR1 is LGHDT, CDR2 YNNKEL, per germline (reference sequence). Between the trimmed V and J ends, which lost 6 bases and 5 bases, there was a span of 22 bases. The CDR3 runs 16 residues. As DNA, the CDR3 is TGTGCCAGCAGGCCGGCGGGATCGAGGGAGGGTACTGAAGCTTTCTTT. Amino acid sequence: CASRPAGSREGTEAFF.

This clonotype has a handful of counts. This chain uses TRBV9 with TRBJ2-3; D gene uncertain. V lost 4 bases and J 1 base, leaving 10 bases between the germline ends. Looked up from germline, CDR1 is SGDLS and CDR2 is YYNGEE. The CDR3 is made up of 14 amino acids. The DNA for the CDR3 is TGTGCCAGCAGCCCCCGAGCAGGCACAGATACGCAGTATTTT. It encodes CASSPRAGTDTQYF.

This clonotype was observed at least ten times. The V call is TRBV11-3, the J call TRBJ2-3; D gene uncertain. V was clipped by 6 bases and J by 0 bases, with 4 bases between them. This CDR3 contains 12 residues. Germline values: CDR1 SGHNT, CDR2 YENEEA. The CDR3 is CASRSSTDTQYF. The CDR3 region has the DNA TGTGCCAGCAGGTCTAGCACAGATACGCAGTATTTT.

There are many counts of this clonotype. The chain couples TRBV6-2 or TRBV6-3 to TRBJ2-1; no clear D. CDR1 and CDR2 from the germline V gene are MNHEY and SVGEGT. The CDR3 consists of 12 residues. Trimming removed 4 bases from V and 12 bases from J, with 13 bases in between. The CDR3 DNA is TGTGCCAGCAGTTCACCGAATCTAGGGCAGTTCTTC. This translates into CASSSPNLGQFF.

V gene TRBV5-4 combines with J gene TRBJ2-4, with a possible D match to TRBD1 (5 bases). CDR1 and CDR2 (germline): SGHNT, YYREEE (reference sequence). This CDR3 spans 16 amino acids. The V end was cut by 4 bases, the J end by 1 base, with 15 bases between. CDR3 in amino acids: CASSEPQGVAKNIQYF. DNA for the CDR3: TGTGCCAGCAGCGAGCCACAAGGGGTGGCCAAAAACATTCAGTACTTC.

This clonotype showed up just a few times. This likely traces to a read error, being one base from a far larger clone. The chain joins TRBV27 to TRBJ1-1; D gene uncertain. Between the trimmed V and J ends, which lost 8 bases and 1 base, there was a span of 5 bases. CDR1 is MNHEY and CDR2 is SMNVEV in the germline V gene (reference sequence). The CDR3 is 11 amino acids. DNA of the CDR3: TGTGCCAGCTTTGGGAACACTGAAGCTTTCTTT. This gives the protein CASFGNTEAFF.

The chain carries TRBV13 and TRBJ1-2, with 7 nucleotides matching TRBD1. Losses at the gene ends were 6 bases for V and 4 bases for J; bases not matched to a gene: 8. The CDR3 is 14 residues long. The germline gives CDR1 PRHDT, CDR2 FYEKMQ (reference sequence). The CDR3 DNA is TGTGCCAGCAGAGAGACAGGGCCTCTCTATGGCTACACCTTC. Translating gives CASRETGPLYGYTF.

The chain combines TRBV15 with TRBJ1-5; no reliable D call. The V gene's germline CDR1 is LNHNV and CDR2 YYDKDF (reference sequence). The CDR3 runs 15 residues. The germline V and J ends were trimmed by 0 bases and 0 bases, with 6 bases remaining between them. The CDR3 is CATSRDKGSNQPQHF. The CDR3 DNA reads TGTGCCACCAGCAGAGATAAGGGTAGCAATCAGCCCCAGCATTTT. The full variable domain, with the rest looked up from reference TRBV15 and TRBJ1-5, is DAMVIQNPRYQVTQFGKPVTLSCSQTLNHNVMYWYQQKSSQAPKLLFHYYDKDFNNEADTPDNFQSRRPNTSFCFLDIRSPGLGDTAMYLCATSRDKGSNQPQHFGDGTRLSIL.

This clonotype has a handful of counts. The V gene is TRBV4-3, the J gene TRBJ1-5, with D unclear. The CDR3 runs 15 residues. V was clipped by 0 bases and J by 1 base, with 7 bases between them. Per the germline V gene, CDR1 is LGHNA and CDR2 is YSLEER. As DNA, the CDR3 is TGCGCCAGCAGCCAAGAAGGAGGAAGCAATCAGCCCCAGCATTTT. Its protein is CASSQEGGSNQPQHF.

This clonotype was recorded at least ten times. This chain connects TRBV11-2 to TRBJ1-2; the match to TRBD1 covers 7 bases. Germline V gene lookup returns CDR1 SGHAT and CDR2 FQNNGV. Trimming cost V 5 bases and J 8 bases; bases outside gene matches: 8. The CDR3 is made up of 13 amino acids. The CDR3 sequence: CASSLPGGGGYTF. Here the CDR3 DNA reads TGTGCCAGCAGCCTCCCAGGGGGAGGAGGCTACACCTTC.

This clonotype was seen ten or more times. The chain joins TRBV27 to TRBJ2-1; D remains unclear. Germline V gene sequence: CDR1 MNHEY, CDR2 SMNVEV (reference sequence). This CDR3 region has 13 residues. Trimming took off 8 bases at V and 8 bases at J, with 16 bases between the two ends. For the CDR3, the DNA is TGTGCCAGCTCCCCCGGGCCTGGGGATGAGCAGTTCTTC. Its translation is CASSPGPGDEQFF.

This clonotype has at least ten counts. The chain links TRBV9 to TRBJ2-7, with D tentatively TRBD1 or TRBD2 (5 bases each). Trimming took off 2 bases at V and 6 bases at J, with 12 bases between the two ends. CDR3 size: 13 residues. Germline V gene data show CDR1 as SGDLS and CDR2 as YYNGEE. The CDR3 loop is CASSVGTRGEQYF. The CDR3 DNA reads TGTGCCAGCAGCGTCGGGACCCGTGGCGAGCAGTACTTC.